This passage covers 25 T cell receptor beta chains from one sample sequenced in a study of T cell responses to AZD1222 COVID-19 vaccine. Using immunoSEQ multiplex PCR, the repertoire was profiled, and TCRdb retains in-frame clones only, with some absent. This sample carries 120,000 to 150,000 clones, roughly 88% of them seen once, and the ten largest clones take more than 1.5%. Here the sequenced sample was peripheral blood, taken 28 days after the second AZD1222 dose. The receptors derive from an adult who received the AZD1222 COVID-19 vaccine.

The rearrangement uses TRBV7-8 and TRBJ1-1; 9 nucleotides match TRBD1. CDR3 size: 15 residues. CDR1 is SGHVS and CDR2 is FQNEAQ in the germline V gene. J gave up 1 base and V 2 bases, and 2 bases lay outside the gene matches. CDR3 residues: CASSLMGQGNTEAFF. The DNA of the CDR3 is TGTGCCAGCAGCTTAATGGGACAGGGGAACACTGAAGCTTTCTTT.

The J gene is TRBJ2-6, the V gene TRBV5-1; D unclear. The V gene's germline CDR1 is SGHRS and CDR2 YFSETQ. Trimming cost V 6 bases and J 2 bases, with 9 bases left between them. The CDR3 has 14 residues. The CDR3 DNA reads TGCGCCAGCATCGAAACGGCTGGGGCCAACGTCCTGACTTTC. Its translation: CASIETAGANVLTF.

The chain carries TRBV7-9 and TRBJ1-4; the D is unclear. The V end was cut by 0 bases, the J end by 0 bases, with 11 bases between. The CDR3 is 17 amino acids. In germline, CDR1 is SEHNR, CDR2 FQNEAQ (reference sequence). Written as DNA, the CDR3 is TGTGCCAGCAGCTTAGCTACCCTGACTACAACTAATGAAAAACTGTTTTTT. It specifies CASSLATLTTTNEKLFF.

The CDR3 coding sequence is TGTGCCAGCTCCGAGGACAGGCCCCAGGATACGCAGTATTTT. This translates into CASSEDRPQDTQYF. The chain has TRBV18 and TRBJ2-3, with 7 bases lining up with TRBD1. Trimming at V came to 6 bases and at J to 6 bases, leaving 9 bases not matched to a gene. Germline assignment: CDR1 KGHSH and CDR2 LQKENI. This CDR3 has 14 residues.

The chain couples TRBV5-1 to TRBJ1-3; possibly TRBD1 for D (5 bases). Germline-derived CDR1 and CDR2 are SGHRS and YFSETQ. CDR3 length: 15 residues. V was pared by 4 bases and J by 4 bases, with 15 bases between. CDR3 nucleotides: TGCGCCAGCAGCCCAACAGGTTTGGAGGGAAACACCATATATTTT. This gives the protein CASSPTGLEGNTIYF.

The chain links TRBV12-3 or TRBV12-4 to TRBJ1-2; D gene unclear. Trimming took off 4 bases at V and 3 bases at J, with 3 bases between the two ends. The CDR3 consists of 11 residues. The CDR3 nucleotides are TGTGCCAGCAGTTATTACTATGGCTACACCTTC. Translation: CASSYYYGYTF.

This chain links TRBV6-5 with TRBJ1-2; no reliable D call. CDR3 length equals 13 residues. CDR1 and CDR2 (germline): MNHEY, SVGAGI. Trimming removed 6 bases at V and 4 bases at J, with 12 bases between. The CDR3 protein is CASSPRAGYGYTF. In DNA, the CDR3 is TGTGCCAGCAGCCCCCGGGCTGGCTATGGCTACACCTTC.

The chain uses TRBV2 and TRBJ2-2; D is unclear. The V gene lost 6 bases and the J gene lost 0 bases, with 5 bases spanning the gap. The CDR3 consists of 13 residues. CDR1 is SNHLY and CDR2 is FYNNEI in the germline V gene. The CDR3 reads CASRRTNTGELFF. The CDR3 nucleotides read TGTGCCAGCAGGCGGACGAACACCGGGGAGCTGTTTTTT.

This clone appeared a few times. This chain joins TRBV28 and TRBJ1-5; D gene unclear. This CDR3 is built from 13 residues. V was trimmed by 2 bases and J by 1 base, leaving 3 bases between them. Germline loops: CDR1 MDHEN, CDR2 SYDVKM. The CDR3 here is CASSLISNQPQHF. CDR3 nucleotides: TGTGCCAGCAGTTTAATAAGCAATCAGCCCCAGCATTTT.

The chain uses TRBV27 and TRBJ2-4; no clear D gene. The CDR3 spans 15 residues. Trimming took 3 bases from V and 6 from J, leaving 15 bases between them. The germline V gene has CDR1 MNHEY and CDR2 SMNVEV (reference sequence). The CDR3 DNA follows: TGTGCCAGCAGTTTCAACGGAGCCTTAGGAAACATTCAGTACTTC. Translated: CASSFNGALGNIQYF.

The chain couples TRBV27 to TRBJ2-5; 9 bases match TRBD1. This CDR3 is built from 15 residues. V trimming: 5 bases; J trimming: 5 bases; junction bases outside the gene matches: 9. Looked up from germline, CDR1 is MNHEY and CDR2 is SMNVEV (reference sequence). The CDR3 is CASSQRTGVGETQYF. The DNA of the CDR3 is TGTGCCAGCAGTCAACGGACAGGGGTGGGGGAGACCCAGTACTTC.

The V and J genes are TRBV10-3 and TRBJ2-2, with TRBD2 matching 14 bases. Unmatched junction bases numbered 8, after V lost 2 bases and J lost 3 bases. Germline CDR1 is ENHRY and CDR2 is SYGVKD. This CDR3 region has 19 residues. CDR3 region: CAISEGWTSGGSYTGELFF. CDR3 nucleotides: TGTGCCATCAGTGAGGGTTGGACTAGCGGGGGGTCATACACCGGGGAGCTGTTTTTT.

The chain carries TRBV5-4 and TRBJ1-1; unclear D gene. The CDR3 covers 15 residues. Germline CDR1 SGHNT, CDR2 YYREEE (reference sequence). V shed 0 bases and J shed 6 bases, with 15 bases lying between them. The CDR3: CASSLGGVRFAEAFF. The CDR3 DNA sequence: TGTGCCAGCAGCTTGGGAGGCGTGAGGTTCGCTGAAGCTTTCTTT.

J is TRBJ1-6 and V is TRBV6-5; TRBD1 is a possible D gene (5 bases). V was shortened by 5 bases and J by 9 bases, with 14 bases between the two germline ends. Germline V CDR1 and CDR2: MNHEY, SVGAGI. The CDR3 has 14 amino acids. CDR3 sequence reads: CASSRDGESSPLHF. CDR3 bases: TGTGCCAGCAGTAGGGACGGTGAGAGTTCACCCCTCCACTTT.

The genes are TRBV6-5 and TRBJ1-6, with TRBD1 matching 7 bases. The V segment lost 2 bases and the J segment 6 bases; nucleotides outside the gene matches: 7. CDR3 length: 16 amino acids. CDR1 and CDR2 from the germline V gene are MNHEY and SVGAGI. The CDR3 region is CASSYRPTGPNSPLHF. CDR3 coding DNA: TGTGCCAGCAGTTACCGTCCGACAGGGCCTAATTCACCCCTCCACTTT.

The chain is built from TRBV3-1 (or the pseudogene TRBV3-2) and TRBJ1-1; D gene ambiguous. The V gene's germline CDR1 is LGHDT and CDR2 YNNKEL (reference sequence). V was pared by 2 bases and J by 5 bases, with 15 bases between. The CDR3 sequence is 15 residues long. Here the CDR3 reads CASSQLNRAQTEAFF. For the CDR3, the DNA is TGTGCCAGCAGCCAATTAAACCGGGCCCAGACTGAAGCTTTCTTT.

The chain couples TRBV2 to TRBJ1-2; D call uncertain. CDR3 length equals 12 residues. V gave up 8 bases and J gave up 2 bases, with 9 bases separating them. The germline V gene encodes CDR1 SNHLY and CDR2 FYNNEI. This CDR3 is CASAAENYGYTF. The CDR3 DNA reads TGTGCCAGCGCGGCGGAAAACTATGGCTACACCTTC.

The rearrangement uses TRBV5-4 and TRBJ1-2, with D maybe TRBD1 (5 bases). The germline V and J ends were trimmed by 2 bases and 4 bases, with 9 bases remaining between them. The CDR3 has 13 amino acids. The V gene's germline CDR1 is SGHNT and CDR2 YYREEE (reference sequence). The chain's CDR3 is CASSFGGSYGYTF. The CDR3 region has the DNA TGTGCCAGCAGCTTCGGGGGGAGCTATGGCTACACCTTC. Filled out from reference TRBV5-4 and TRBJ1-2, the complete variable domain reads ETGVTQSPTHLIKTRGQQVTLRCSSQSGHNTVSWYQQALGQGPQFIFQYYREEENGRGNFPPRFSGLQFPNYSSELNVNALELDDSALYLCASSFGGSYGYTFGSGTRLTVV.

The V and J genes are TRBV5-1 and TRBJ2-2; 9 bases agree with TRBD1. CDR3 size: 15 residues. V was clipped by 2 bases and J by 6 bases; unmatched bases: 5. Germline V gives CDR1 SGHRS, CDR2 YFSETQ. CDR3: CASSLGTGNPGELFF. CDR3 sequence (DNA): TGCGCCAGCAGCTTAGGGACAGGGAATCCCGGGGAGCTGTTTTTT.

CDR3 sequence (DNA): TGTGCCAGCAGTTTATCTTGGGACTATGGCTACACCTTC. Translated: CASSLSWDYGYTF. The chain carries TRBV27 and TRBJ1-2; no reliable D call. Trimming took off 0 bases at V and 3 bases at J, with 5 bases between the two ends. The germline CDR1 and CDR2 sequences are MNHEY and SMNVEV (reference sequence). The CDR3 has 13 amino acids.

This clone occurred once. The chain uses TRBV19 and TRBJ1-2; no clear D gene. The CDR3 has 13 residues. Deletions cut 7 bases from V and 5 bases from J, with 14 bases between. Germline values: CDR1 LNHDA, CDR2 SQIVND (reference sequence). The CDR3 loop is CASTLIGRYGYTF. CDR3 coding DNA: TGTGCCAGTACCTTAATCGGTCGGTATGGCTACACCTTC.

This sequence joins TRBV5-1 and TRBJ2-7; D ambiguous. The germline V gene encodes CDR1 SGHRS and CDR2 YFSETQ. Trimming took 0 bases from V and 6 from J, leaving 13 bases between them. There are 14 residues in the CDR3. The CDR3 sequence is CASSLGRTSGEQYF. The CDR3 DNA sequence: TGCGCCAGCAGCTTGGGACGGACCTCCGGCGAGCAGTACTTC.

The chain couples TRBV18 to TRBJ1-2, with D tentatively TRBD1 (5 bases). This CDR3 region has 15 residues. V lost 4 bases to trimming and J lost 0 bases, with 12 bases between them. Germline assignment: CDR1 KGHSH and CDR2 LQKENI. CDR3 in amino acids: CASSRRQTANYGYTF. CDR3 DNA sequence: TGTGCCAGCTCACGCAGACAGACTGCTAACTATGGCTACACCTTC.

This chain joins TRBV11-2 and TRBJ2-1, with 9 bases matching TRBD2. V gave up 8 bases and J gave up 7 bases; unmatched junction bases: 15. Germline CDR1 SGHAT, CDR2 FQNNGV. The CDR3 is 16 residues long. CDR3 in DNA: TGTGCCAGCTCCTCGGCCGGCGGGAGGGCCGTGAATGAGCAGTTCTTC. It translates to CASSSAGGRAVNEQFF.

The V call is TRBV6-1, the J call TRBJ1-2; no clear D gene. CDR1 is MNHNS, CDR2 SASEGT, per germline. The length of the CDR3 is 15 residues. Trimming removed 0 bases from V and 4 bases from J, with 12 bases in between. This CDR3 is CASSEAYRGSYGYTF. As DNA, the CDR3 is TGTGCCAGCAGTGAAGCCTACAGAGGGAGCTATGGCTACACCTTC.